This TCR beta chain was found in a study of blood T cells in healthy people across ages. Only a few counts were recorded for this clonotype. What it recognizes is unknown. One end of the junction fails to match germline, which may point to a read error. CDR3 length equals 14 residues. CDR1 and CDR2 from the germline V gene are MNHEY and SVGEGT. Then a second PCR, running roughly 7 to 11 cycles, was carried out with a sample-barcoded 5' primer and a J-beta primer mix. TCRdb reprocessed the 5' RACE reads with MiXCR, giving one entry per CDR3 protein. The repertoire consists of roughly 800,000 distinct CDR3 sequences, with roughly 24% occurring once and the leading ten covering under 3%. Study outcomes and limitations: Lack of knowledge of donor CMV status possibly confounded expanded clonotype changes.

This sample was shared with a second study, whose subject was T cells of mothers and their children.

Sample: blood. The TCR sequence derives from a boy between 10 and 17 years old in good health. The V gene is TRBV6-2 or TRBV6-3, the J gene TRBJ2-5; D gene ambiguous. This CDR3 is CASSKTSTEETKYF. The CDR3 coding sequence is TGTGCCAGCAGTAAGACCTCCACGGAAGAGACCAAGTACTTC.